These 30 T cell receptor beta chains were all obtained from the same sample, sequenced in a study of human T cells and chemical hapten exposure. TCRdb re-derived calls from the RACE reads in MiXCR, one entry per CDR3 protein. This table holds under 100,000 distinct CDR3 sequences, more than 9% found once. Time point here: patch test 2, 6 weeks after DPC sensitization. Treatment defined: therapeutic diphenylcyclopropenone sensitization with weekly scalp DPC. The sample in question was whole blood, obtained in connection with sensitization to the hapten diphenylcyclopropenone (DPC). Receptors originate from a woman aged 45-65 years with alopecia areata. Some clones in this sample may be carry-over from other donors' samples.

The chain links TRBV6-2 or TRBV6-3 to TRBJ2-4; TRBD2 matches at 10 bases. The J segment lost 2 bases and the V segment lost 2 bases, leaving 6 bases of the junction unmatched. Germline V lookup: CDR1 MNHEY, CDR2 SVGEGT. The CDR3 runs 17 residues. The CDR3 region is CASSYGASGRPKNIQYF. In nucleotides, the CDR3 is TGTGCCAGCAGTTACGGGGCTAGCGGGAGACCCAAAAACATTCAGTACTTC.

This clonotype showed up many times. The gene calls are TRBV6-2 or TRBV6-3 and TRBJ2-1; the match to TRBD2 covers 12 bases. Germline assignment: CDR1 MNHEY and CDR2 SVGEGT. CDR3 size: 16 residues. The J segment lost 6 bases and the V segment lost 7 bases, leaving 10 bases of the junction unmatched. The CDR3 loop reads CASTPPGTSGLNEQFF. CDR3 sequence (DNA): TGTGCCAGCACCCCTCCCGGGACTAGCGGGCTCAATGAGCAGTTCTTC.

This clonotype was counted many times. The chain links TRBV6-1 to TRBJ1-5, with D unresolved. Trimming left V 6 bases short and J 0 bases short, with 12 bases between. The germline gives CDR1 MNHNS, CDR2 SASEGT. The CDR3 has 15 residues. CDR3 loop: CASRLYRDSNQPQHF. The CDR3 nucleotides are TGTGCCAGCAGACTGTACAGAGATAGCAATCAGCCCCAGCATTTT.

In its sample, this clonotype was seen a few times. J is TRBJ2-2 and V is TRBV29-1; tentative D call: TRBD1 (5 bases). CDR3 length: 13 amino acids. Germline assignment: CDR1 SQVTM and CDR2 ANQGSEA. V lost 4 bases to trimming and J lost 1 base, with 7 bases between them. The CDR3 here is CSVVTGNTGELFF. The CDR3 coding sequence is TGCAGCGTTGTTACAGGGAACACCGGGGAGCTGTTTTTT.

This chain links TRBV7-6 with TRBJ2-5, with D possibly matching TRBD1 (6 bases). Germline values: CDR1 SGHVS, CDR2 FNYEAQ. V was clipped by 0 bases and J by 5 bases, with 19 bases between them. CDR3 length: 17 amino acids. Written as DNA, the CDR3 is TGTGCCAGCAGCTTAGCCCTCGCAGGGGATAATGGGGAGACCCAGTACTTC. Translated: CASSLALAGDNGETQYF.

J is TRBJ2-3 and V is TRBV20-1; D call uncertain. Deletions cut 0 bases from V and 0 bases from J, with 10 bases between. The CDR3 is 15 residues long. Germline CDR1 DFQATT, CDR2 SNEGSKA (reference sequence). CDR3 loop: CSARDLAISTDTQYF. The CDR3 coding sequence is TGCAGTGCTAGAGATCTGGCGATTAGCACAGATACGCAGTATTTT.

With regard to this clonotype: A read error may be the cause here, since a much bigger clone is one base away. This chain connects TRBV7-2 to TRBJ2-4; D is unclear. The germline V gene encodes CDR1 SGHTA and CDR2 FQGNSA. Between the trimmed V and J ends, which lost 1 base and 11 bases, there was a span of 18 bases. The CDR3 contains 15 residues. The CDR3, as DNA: TGTGCCAGCAGCTTAGATTGGATGGCGGCTAACTTTCAGTACTTC. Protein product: CASSLDWMAANFQYF.

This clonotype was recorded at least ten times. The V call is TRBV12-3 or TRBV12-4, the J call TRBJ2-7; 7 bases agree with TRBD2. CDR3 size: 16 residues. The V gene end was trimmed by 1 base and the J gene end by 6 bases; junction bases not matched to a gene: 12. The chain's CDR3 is CASSLGAGLGVFEQYF. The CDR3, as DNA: TGTGCCAGCAGTTTAGGAGCGGGACTTGGTGTTTTCGAGCAGTACTTC.

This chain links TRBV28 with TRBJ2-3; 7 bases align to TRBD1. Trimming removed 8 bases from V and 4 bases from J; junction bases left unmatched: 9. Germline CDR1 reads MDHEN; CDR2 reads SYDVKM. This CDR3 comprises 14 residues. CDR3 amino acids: CASALGQPPDTQYF. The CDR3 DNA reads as TGTGCCAGCGCACTGGGACAGCCCCCAGATACGCAGTATTTT.

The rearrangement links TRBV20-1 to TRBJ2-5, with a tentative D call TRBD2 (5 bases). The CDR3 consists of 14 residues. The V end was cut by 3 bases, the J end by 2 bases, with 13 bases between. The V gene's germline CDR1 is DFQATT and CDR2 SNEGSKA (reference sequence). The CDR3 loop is CSARRATGQETQYF. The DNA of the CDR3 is TGCAGTGCTAGGCGGGCTACCGGACAAGAGACCCAGTACTTC.

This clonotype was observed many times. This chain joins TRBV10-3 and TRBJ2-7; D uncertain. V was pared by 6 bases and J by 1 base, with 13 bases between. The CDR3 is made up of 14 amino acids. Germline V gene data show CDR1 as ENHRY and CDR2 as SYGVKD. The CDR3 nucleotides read TGTGCCATCAGCTCTGGCCCTCCTTCCTACGAGCAGTACTTC. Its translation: CAISSGPPSYEQYF.

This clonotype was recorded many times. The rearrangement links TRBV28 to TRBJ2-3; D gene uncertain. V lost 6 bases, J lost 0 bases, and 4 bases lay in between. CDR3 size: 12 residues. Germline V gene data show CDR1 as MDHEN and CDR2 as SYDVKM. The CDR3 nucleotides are TGTGCCAGCAGCACTAGCACAGATACGCAGTATTTT. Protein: CASSTSTDTQYF. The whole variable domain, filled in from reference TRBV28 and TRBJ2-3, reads DVKVTQSSRYLVKRTGEKVFLECVQDMDHENMFWYRQDPGLGLRLIYFSYDVKMKEKGDIPEGYSVSREKKERFSLILESASTNQTSMYLCASSTSTDTQYFGPGTRLTVL.

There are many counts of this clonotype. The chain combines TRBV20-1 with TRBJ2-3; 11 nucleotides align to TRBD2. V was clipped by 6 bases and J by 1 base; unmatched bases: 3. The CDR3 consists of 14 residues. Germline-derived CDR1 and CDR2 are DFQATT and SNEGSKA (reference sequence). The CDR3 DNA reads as TGCAGTGCCGATAGCGGGAGGGGCACAGATACGCAGTATTTT. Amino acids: CSADSGRGTDTQYF.

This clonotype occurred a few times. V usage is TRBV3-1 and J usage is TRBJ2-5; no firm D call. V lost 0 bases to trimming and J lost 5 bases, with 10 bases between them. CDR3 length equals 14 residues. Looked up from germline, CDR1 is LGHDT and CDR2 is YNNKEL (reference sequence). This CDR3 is CASSQEPGSETQYF. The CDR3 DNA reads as TGTGCCAGCAGCCAAGAGCCGGGTTCGGAGACCCAGTACTTC.

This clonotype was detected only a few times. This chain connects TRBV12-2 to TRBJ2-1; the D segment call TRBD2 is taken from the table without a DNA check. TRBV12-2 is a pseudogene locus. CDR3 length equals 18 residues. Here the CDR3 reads CASRARGLAGPGYNEQFF. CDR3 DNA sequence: TGTGCAAGTCGCGCCCGGGGACTAGCGGGACCTGGCTACAATGAGCAGTTCTTC.

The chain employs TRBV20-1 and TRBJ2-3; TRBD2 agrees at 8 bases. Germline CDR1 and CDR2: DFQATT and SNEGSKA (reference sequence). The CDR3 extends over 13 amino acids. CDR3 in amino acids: CTGLADSTDTQYF. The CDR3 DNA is TGCACCGGACTAGCAGATAGCACAGATACGCAGTATTTT.

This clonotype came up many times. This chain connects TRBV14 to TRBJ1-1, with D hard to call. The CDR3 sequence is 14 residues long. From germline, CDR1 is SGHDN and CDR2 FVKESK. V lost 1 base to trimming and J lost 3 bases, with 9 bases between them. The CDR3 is CASSQGSVYTEAFF. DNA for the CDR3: TGTGCCAGCAGCCAAGGCTCAGTCTACACTGAAGCTTTCTTT.

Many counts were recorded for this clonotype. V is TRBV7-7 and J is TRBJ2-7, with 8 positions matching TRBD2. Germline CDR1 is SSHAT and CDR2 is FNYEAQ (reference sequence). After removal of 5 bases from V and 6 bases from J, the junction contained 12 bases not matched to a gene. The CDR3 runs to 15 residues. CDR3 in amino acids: CASSPAGVAGSEQYF. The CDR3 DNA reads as TGTGCCAGCAGCCCAGCGGGGGTAGCGGGAAGCGAGCAGTACTTC.

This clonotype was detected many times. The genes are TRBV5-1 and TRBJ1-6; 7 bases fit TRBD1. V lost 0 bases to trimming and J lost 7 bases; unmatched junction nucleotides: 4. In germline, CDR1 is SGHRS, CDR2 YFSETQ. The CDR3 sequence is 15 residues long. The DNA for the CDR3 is TGCGCCAGCAGCTTGGGACAGGGAGAGAATTCACCCCTCCACTTT. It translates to CASSLGQGENSPLHF. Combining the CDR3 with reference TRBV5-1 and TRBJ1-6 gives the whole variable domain KAGVTQTPRYLIKTRGQQVTLSCSPISGHRSVSWYQQTPGQGLQFLFEYFSETQRNKGNFPGRFSGRQFSNSRSEMNVSTLELGDSALYLCASSLGQGENSPLHFGNGTRLTVT.

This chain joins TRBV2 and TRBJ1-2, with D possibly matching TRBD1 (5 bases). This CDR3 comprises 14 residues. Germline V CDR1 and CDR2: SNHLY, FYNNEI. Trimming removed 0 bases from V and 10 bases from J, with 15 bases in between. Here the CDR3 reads CASSEARGATYYTF. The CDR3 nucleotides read TGTGCCAGCAGTGAAGCTCGGGGCGCAACTTACTACACCTTC.

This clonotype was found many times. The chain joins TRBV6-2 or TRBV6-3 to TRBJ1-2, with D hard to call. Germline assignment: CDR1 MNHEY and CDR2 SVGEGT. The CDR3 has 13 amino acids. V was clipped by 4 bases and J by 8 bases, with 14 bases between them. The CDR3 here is CASSSVPSGGYTF. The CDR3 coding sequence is TGTGCCAGCAGTTCCGTGCCTAGTGGAGGCTACACCTTC.

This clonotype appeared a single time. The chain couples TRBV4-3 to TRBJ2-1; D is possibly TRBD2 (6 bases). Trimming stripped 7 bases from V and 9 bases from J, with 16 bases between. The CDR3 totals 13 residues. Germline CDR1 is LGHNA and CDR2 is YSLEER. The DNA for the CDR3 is TGCGCCAGCACTCCGGGACGGGGAGGTGAGCAGTTCTTC. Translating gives CASTPGRGGEQFF.

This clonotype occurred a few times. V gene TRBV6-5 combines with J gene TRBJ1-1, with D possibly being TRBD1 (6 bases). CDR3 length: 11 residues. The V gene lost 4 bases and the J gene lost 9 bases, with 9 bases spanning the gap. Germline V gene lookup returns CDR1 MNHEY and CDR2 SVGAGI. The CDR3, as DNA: TGTGCCAGCAGTTCGACAGGTAAAGCTTTCTTT. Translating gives CASSSTGKAFF.

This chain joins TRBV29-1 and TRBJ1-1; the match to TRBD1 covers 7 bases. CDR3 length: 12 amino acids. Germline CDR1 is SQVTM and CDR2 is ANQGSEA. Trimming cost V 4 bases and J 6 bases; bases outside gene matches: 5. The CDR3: CSVAADRAEAFF. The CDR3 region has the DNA TGCAGCGTTGCAGCCGACAGGGCTGAAGCTTTCTTT.

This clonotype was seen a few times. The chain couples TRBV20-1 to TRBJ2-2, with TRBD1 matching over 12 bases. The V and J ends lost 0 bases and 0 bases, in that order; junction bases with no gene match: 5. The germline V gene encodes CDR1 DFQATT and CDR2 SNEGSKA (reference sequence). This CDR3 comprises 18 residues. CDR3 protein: CSARDLGTGGPNTGELFF. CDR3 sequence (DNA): TGCAGTGCTAGAGACCTCGGGACAGGGGGCCCGAACACCGGGGAGCTGTTTTTT.

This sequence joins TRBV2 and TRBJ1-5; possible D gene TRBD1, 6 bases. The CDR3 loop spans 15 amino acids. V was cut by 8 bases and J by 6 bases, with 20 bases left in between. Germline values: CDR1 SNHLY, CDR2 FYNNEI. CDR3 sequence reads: CASQLAGGARQPQHF. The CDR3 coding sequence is TGTGCCAGCCAACTCGCGGGGGGGGCACGTCAGCCCCAGCATTTT.

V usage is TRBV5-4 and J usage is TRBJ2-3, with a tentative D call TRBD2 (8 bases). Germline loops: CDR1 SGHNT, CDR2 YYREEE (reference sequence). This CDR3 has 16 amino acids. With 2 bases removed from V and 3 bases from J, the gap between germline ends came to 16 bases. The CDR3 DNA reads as TGTGCCAGCAGCTTCGGGAGGGGGCCTGGGACAGATACGCAGTATTTT. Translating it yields CASSFGRGPGTDTQYF.

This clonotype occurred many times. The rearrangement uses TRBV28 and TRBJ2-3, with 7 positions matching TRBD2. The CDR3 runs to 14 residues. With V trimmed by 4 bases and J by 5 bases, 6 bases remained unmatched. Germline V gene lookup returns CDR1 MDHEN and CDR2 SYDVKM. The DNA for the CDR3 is TGTGCCAGCAGTTCTGCGGGAGTGAGAGATACGCAGTATTTT. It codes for CASSSAGVRDTQYF.

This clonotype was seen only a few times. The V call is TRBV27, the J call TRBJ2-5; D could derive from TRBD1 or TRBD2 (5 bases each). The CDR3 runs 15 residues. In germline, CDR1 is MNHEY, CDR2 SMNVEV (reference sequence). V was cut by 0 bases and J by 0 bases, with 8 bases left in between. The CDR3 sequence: CASSLSRGDQETQYF. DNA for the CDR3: TGTGCCAGCAGTTTATCACGAGGGGACCAAGAGACCCAGTACTTC.

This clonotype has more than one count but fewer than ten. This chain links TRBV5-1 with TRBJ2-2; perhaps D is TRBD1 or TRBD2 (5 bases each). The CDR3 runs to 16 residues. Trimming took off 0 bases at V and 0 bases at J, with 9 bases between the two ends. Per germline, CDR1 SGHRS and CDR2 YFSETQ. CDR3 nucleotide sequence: TGCGCCAGCAGCTTGGAGTTGGGGGCGAACACCGGGGAGCTGTTTTTT. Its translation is CASSLELGANTGELFF.